The clone carrying this T cell receptor (beta chain) was detected only a few times. Its antigen is as yet unknown. The data originate from a study of beta chain features in type 1 diabetes. Findings of the study overall: Among patients with Type 1 diabetes, TCRB CDR3s were moderately but significantly shorter in every one of the four CD4+ subsets. Within the patient group, naive, central memory and Treg TCRB repertoires appeared more similar to each other than within healthy donors.

Expressed TCRB transcripts were sequenced because the isolated RNA had all been reverse transcribed beforehand. The method was immunoSEQ multiplex PCR; TCRdb's version includes in-frame clones alone and lacks a portion of them. The sample shows hundreds of thousands of clones, about an eighth of them seen only once. The germline CDR1 and CDR2 sequences are MNHEY and SMNVEV (reference sequence). V was clipped by 5 bases and J by 3 bases, with 14 bases between them. The CDR3 runs 14 residues. This TCR was sampled from a man aged 18 to 29 with type 1 diabetes. The chain couples TRBV27 to TRBJ2-7, with D possibly being TRBD1 (6 bases). Sequenced sample: naive CD4+ T cells from blood. The CDR3 protein is CASSPTGSVYEQYF. In DNA form, the CDR3 reads TGTGCCAGCAGTCCGACAGGTAGCGTCTACGAGCAGTACTTC.